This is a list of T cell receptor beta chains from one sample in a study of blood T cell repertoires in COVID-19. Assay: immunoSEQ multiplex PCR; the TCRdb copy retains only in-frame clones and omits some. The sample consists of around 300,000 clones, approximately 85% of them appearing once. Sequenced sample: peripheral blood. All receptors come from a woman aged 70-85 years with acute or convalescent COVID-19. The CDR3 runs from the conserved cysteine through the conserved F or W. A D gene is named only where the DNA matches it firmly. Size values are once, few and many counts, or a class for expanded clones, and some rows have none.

DNA: TGTGCCAGCAGCGCAAGCGGGGGGTATCTAGGGACCCAGTACTTC; CDR3: CASSASGGYLGTQYF; J: TRBJ2-5; size: -; D: TRBD2; V: TRBV5-6
DNA: TGTGCCAGCAGGCCGTGGACAGGGAAAGTGGAAAAACTGTTTTTT; CDR3: CASRPWTGKVEKLFF; J: TRBJ1-4; size: -; D: TRBD1; V: TRBV6-5
DNA: TGTGCCAGCAGCAAAGAACAAGGCACAGATACGCAGTATTTT; CDR3: CASSKEQGTDTQYF; J: TRBJ2-3; size: few; D: -; V: TRBV4-2
DNA: TGTGCCAGCAGCTTAGCTGGGTATCAGACTTACGAGCAGTACTTC; CDR3: CASSLAGYQTYEQYF; J: TRBJ2-7; size: -; D: -; V: TRBV7-9
DNA: TGTGCCAGTAAAGGAATTCCCGGGAACTATGGCTACACCTTC; CDR3: CASKGIPGNYGYTF; J: TRBJ1-2; size: -; D: -; V: TRBV19
DNA: TGCGCCAGCAGATTACAGGGCTCTCACAATGAGCAGTTCTTC; CDR3: CASRLQGSHNEQFF; J: TRBJ2-1; size: few; D: -; V: TRBV10-2
DNA: TGTGCCAGCTCTCGACAGGGGAACTATGGCTACACCTTC; CDR3: CASSRQGNYGYTF; J: TRBJ1-2; size: -; D: TRBD1; V: TRBV18
DNA: TGTGCCAGTAGTAGCCCCCCCGGACAGTGGGAGAACACCGGGGAGCTGTTTTTT; CDR3: CASSSPPGQWENTGELFF; J: TRBJ2-2; size: -; D: -; V: TRBV19
DNA: TGCGCCAGCAGCCAAGCCACTGCGGCTCCTTGGGGCTACACCTTC; CDR3: CASSQATAAPWGYTF; J: TRBJ1-2; size: few; D: -; V: TRBV4-1
DNA: TGTGCCAGTAGTATTGGCAGGGTGCCCTATGGCTACACCTTC; CDR3: CASSIGRVPYGYTF; J: TRBJ1-2; size: -; D: -; V: TRBV19
DNA: TGTGCCAGCAGCGACGGGACTAGATTCACCGGGGAGCTGTTTTTT; CDR3: CASSDGTRFTGELFF; J: TRBJ2-2; size: -; D: TRBD2; V: TRBV9
DNA: TGTGCCAGCAACTCGGTAGCGGAAATTGGTTTGGACACTGAAGCTTTCTTT; CDR3: CASNSVAEIGLDTEAFF; J: TRBJ1-1; size: -; D: -; V: TRBV28
DNA: TGTGCCAGCAGCTTACAGGGGGCGCCCGGAAACACCATATATTTT; CDR3: CASSLQGAPGNTIYF; J: TRBJ1-3; size: -; D: TRBD1; V: TRBV5-6
DNA: TGTGCCAGTAATCCGACAAACACTTTCAATGAGCAGTTCTTC; CDR3: CASNPTNTFNEQFF; J: TRBJ2-1; size: -; D: -; V: TRBV19
DNA: TGTGCCACCAGTGATATCACCACCGTTCTAACTTTCTTT; CDR3: CATSDITTVLTFF; J: TRBJ1-1; size: few; D: -; V: TRBV24-1
DNA: TGTGCCAGCAAGGACTTCCCAAACACTGAAGCTTTCTTT; CDR3: CASKDFPNTEAFF; J: TRBJ1-1; size: -; D: -; V: TRBV2
DNA: TGTGCCAGCAGCCAAGGGGCCCCGGCGACCCAGTACTTC; CDR3: CASSQGAPATQYF; J: TRBJ2-5; size: once; D: -; V: TRBV3-1/TRBV3-2
DNA: TGTGCCAGCAGCTCAGGACATCCCCGCTACGAGCAGTACTTC; CDR3: CASSSGHPRYEQYF; J: TRBJ2-7; size: -; D: -; V: TRBV5-4
DNA: TGTGCCAGCAGCTCCGCCCCAGCTAATGAAAAACTGTTTTTT; CDR3: CASSSAPANEKLFF; J: TRBJ1-4; size: -; D: -; V: TRBV13
DNA: TGTGCCAGCAGCCCTACAGGTCTCTATGGCTACACCTTC; CDR3: CASSPTGLYGYTF; J: TRBJ1-2; size: -; D: -; V: TRBV7-9
DNA: TGTGCCAGCAGCCAAGGACAGGGATCCTATGGCTACACCTTC; CDR3: CASSQGQGSYGYTF; J: TRBJ1-2; size: -; D: TRBD1; V: TRBV3-1/TRBV3-2
DNA: TGTGCCAGCACCCATAGGAGGTACACTGAAGCTTTCTTT; CDR3: CASTHRRYTEAFF; J: TRBJ1-1; size: -; D: -; V: TRBV12-3/TRBV12-4
DNA: TGCGCCAGCAGCCTAAGAGCGGGGGGTAGCACAGATACGCAGTATTTT; CDR3: CASSLRAGGSTDTQYF; J: TRBJ2-3; size: -; D: TRBD2; V: TRBV5-1
DNA: TGCGCCAGCAGCCCACGACAGGCCTATGGCTACACCTTC; CDR3: CASSPRQAYGYTF; J: TRBJ1-2; size: few; D: -; V: TRBV5-1
DNA: TGTGCCAGCTCACCTCCGGCCGGTTACGGGGCCGGCGGGGCTAACTATGGCTACACCTTC; CDR3: CASSPPAGYGAGGANYGYTF; J: TRBJ1-2; size: -; D: -; V: TRBV18
DNA: TGTGCCAGCAGCGTCCGATGGACTTCTGGAAACACCATATATTTT; CDR3: CASSVRWTSGNTIYF; J: TRBJ1-3; size: few; D: -; V: TRBV7-8
DNA: TGTGCCAGCAGCTTGGGGACACTCCCCTATGGCTACACCTTC; CDR3: CASSLGTLPYGYTF; J: TRBJ1-2; size: -; D: -; V: TRBV7-2
DNA: TGTGCCAGCAGTGAAAGAGGGAATGGCTACACCTTC; CDR3: CASSERGNGYTF; J: TRBJ1-2; size: -; D: -; V: TRBV6-1
DNA: TGTGCCACCAGAGGAGGGACAGCCGATTCCGAGCAGTACTTC; CDR3: CATRGGTADSEQYF; J: TRBJ2-7; size: -; D: -; V: TRBV15
DNA: TGTGCCAGCGCTACGGATACGCAGTATTTT; CDR3: CASATDTQYF; J: TRBJ2-3; size: -; D: -; V: TRBV2
DNA: TGTGCCAGCAGCTTCGACAGGGATGCTTTCTTT; CDR3: CASSFDRDAFF; J: TRBJ1-1; size: once; D: TRBD1; V: TRBV3-1/TRBV3-2
DNA: TGTGCCAGCAGCCCCTGGACAGGGGATACCAATCAGCCCCAGCATTTT; CDR3: CASSPWTGDTNQPQHF; J: TRBJ1-5; size: -; D: TRBD1; V: TRBV7-9
DNA: TGCGCCAGCAGCTTGCCCCTTATTAGCGGGGATGCGCAGTATTTT; CDR3: CASSLPLISGDAQYF; J: TRBJ2-3; size: -; D: TRBD2; V: TRBV5-1
DNA: TGTGCCAGCAGCTTAAGGGGCGGGGGGGCCTATGAGCAGTTCTTC; CDR3: CASSLRGGGAYEQFF; J: TRBJ2-1; size: -; D: TRBD2; V: TRBV7-8
DNA: TGTGCCAGCAGTCCCAGGGTGTCGGGCAATCAGCCCCAGCATTTT; CDR3: CASSPRVSGNQPQHF; J: TRBJ1-5; size: -; D: -; V: TRBV2
DNA: TGTGCCAGCAGCCCGGGCTGGCGGGACTTATACGAGCAGTACTTC; CDR3: CASSPGWRDLYEQYF; J: TRBJ2-7; size: -; D: -; V: TRBV7-8
DNA: TGCGCCAGCAGCTCTTCGCGGGGGAAAGAGACCCAGTACTTC; CDR3: CASSSSRGKETQYF; J: TRBJ2-5; size: -; D: TRBD2; V: TRBV5-1
DNA: TGTGCCAGTAGTCCGAACTCTCTAGCCAAAAACATTCAGTACTTC; CDR3: CASSPNSLAKNIQYF; J: TRBJ2-4; size: -; D: -; V: TRBV19
DNA: TGTGCCAGCAGCGTAGGCGGAGGCCAAGAGACCCAGTACTTC; CDR3: CASSVGGGQETQYF; J: TRBJ2-5; size: once; D: -; V: TRBV9
DNA: TGTGCCTGGAGTTCCCGCCCGGGACAACAAAAACTGTTTTTT; CDR3: CAWSSRPGQQKLFF; J: TRBJ1-4; size: -; D: -; V: TRBV30
DNA: TGTGCCAGCAGCTTACCAGCGCGCTTGAACACCATATATTTT; CDR3: CASSLPARLNTIYF; J: TRBJ1-3; size: -; D: -; V: TRBV7-9
DNA: TGTGCCAGCTCGGGACAGCCTAATGAAAAACTGTTTTTT; CDR3: CASSGQPNEKLFF; J: TRBJ1-4; size: -; D: TRBD1; V: TRBV18
DNA: TGCGCCAGCAGCCCATGGGAGGGTAGCAATCAGCCCCAGCATTTT; CDR3: CASSPWEGSNQPQHF; J: TRBJ1-5; size: -; D: -; V: TRBV5-1
DNA: TGTGCCAGTAGTATAGTAGCCAGAGACGAGCAGTACTTC; CDR3: CASSIVARDEQYF; J: TRBJ2-7; size: -; D: -; V: TRBV19
DNA: TGTGCCACCAGCAGAGACAGGGTCAACGACGAGCAGTACTTC; CDR3: CATSRDRVNDEQYF; J: TRBJ2-7; size: -; D: -; V: TRBV15
DNA: TGCGCCAGCAGCTTGAGCAGGCTGTTCATGAACACTGAAGCTTTCTTT; CDR3: CASSLSRLFMNTEAFF; J: TRBJ1-1; size: -; D: -; V: TRBV5-1
DNA: TGTGCCAGTAGACAGGGTAGCAGGGGTATGAGCAATCAGCCCCAGCATTTT; CDR3: CASRQGSRGMSNQPQHF; J: TRBJ1-5; size: -; D: -; V: TRBV19
DNA: TGTGCCAGCAGCCGCACCGCGGGGGCAGGGGCCAACGTCCTGACTTTC; CDR3: CASSRTAGAGANVLTF; J: TRBJ2-6; size: -; D: -; V: TRBV7-8
DNA: TGTGCCAGCAACAGGGGGCCGGATCAGCCCCAGCATTTT; CDR3: CASNRGPDQPQHF; J: TRBJ1-5; size: -; D: TRBD1; V: TRBV2